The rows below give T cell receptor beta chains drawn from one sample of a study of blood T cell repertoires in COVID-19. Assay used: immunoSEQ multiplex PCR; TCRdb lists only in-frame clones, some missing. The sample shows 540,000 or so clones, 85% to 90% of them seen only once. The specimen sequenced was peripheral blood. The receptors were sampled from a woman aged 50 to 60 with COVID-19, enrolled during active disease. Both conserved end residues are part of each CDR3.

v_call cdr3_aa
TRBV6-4 CASSHRRDRITGNTIYF
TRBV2 CASSIGTSGSQETQYF
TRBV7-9 CASSRSTPSETDTQYF
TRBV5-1 CASSASGTGNEQFF
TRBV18 CASSPPGGTEAFF
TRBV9 CASRAEGGGDTDTQYF
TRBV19 CASRGLNQPQHF
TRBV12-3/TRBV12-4 CASSFGPEAFF
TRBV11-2 CASSLSPYYEQYF
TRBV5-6 CASSLGNYEAFF
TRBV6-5 CATGTGPSYEQYF
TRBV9 CASSVGRGDTGIAYNEQFF
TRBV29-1 CSAAGGARNTIYF
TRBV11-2 CASSSPSGNGYTF
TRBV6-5 CASSRRLSGGTEAFF
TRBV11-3 CASSPGLAGFPGNEQFF
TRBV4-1 CASSQLGQAYEQYF
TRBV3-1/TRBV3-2 CASSLTDDLTDTQYF
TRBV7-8 CASSPEGLLPGSEQYF
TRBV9 CASSTRDTYYGYTF
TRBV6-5 CASSPPGTIGAFF
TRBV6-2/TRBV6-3 CASSYGGLASKEQYF
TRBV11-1 CASSLGAETQYF
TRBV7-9 CASSLAPDRISYEQYF
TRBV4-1 CASSRLSLGGKNTEAFF
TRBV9 CASSAAGGVNEQFF
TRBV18 CASSPRSVDYGYTF
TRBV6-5 CASSKGPMNTEAFF
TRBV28 CASNPREGSVSGANVLTF
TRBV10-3 CAISESPVAGNEQFF
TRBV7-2 CASSATTYNEQFF
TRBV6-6 CASSGRGGVTDTQYF
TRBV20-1 CSASSRGVDNEQFF
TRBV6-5 CASRNRFHSNQPQHF
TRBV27 CASSSAPWGGEQYF
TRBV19 CASSIGTGGELNTEAFF
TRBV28 CATILNYNSPLHF
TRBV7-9 CASSSGTGVNNEKLFF
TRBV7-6 CASSSPGGSYNEQFF
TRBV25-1 CATRQHSYEQYF
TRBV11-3 CASSPGLAGGPRDTQYF
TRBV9 CASSGTRGGELFF
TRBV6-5 CASSAGRDYGYTF
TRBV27 CASSKGTGNTEAFF
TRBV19 CASTAGGGSYEQYF
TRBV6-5 CASSPDSAWYGYTF
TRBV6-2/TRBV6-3 CASSYTIYGYTF
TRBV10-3 CAISEGSRPGYTF
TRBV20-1 CSARDGGADTF
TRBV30 CAWSVGDSTDTQYF
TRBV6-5 CASSPDRTEAFF
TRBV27 CASSTAGETGELFF
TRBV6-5 CASSYPAGGGSYEQYF